These 17 T cell receptor beta chains share one sample of origin, sequenced in a study of human T cells and chemical hapten exposure (dated by TCRdb to about 2021). This specimen's time point label, per the study, means: patch test 1, 2 weeks after DPC sensitization. What the treatment or condition label conveys for this sample: therapeutic diphenylcyclopropenone sensitization with weekly scalp DPC. The library was generated by RACE. Sequencing instrument: NextSeq 500. TCRdb itself trimmed the public reads at Q25 with fastp, ran MiXCR and retained productive beta chains. Each entry merges the rows of one CDR3 protein and shows their most common DNA and genes. The sample data list tens of thousands of distinct CDR3 sequences, and about 10% of these were observed just once. Approximately 4% of the sample rests with the top ten. The sequencing used whole blood, collected in connection with sensitization to the hapten diphenylcyclopropenone (DPC). The receptors were sampled from a woman aged 45-59 years with alopecia areata. Some clones in this sample may be carry-over from other donors' samples.

This clonotype was observed a handful of times. V usage is TRBV20-1 and J usage is TRBJ1-4; tentative D call: TRBD1 (5 bases). Germline V gene sequence: CDR1 DFQATT, CDR2 SNEGSKA (reference sequence). The V end lost 5 bases, the J end lost 11 bases, and 24 bases lay between the germline ends. This CDR3 has 15 amino acids. CDR3 protein: CSAGGWQGGTGKLFF. Written as DNA, the CDR3 is TGCAGTGCTGGGGGATGGCAGGGCGGGACGGGGAAACTGTTTTTT.

This clonotype was counted between two and nine times. The rearrangement uses TRBV20-1 and TRBJ2-7; 8 positions agree with TRBD2. In germline, CDR1 is DFQATT, CDR2 SNEGSKA (reference sequence). CDR3 length equals 12 residues. The junction had 6 bases not matched to a gene; V was cut back by 0 bases and J by 11 bases. The CDR3 spells CSARDAGTREYF. The CDR3 nucleotides read TGCAGTGCTAGAGATGCGGGGACTAGAGAGTACTTC.

This clonotype was observed a few times. This chain joins TRBV29-1 and TRBJ2-7; 7 nucleotides agree with TRBD2. CDR3 length equals 14 residues. Losses at the gene ends were 7 bases for V and 1 base for J; bases not matched to a gene: 10. CDR1 is SQVTM, CDR2 ANQGSEA, per germline. The CDR3 region is CSARSGTGSYEQYF. DNA of the CDR3: TGCAGCGCCAGAAGCGGGACTGGGTCCTACGAGCAGTACTTC.

This clonotype showed up just a few times. This sequence joins TRBV30 and TRBJ1-4; 8 positions match TRBD1. The germline gives CDR1 GTSNPN, CDR2 SVGIG (reference sequence). With V trimmed by 4 bases and J by 5 bases, 6 bases remained unmatched. The length of the CDR3 is 14 residues. CDR3 region: CAWNRGAQNEKLFF. As DNA, the CDR3 is TGTGCCTGGAACAGGGGGGCGCAGAATGAAAAACTGTTTTTT.

A few counts support this clonotype. The chain uses TRBV2 and TRBJ1-2, with 7 bases identical to TRBD1. Germline CDR1 and CDR2: SNHLY and FYNNEI. The CDR3 consists of 16 residues. V was pared by 6 bases and J by 6 bases, with 16 bases of the junction left unmatched. The CDR3 sequence is CASSSGQRGREDGYTF. CDR3 nucleotide sequence: TGTGCCAGCAGCTCGGGACAGCGAGGAAGGGAGGATGGCTACACCTTC.

In this sample, this clonotype turned up many times. CDR3 sequence (DNA): TGTGCCAGCAGCTTAACTCAAGGAGGCACCTCTGGAAACACCATATATTTT. Translating gives CASSLTQGGTSGNTIYF. V usage is TRBV7-8 and J usage is TRBJ1-3; D is undetermined. V lost 2 bases to trimming and J lost 0 bases, with 14 bases between them. Germline CDR1 and CDR2: SGHVS and FQNEAQ. The CDR3 loop spans 17 amino acids.

This clonotype came up many times. The chain combines TRBV29-1 with TRBJ2-4, with D unresolved. V dropped 0 bases and J dropped 0 bases, with 9 bases sitting between them. This CDR3 contains 15 residues. The germline V gene encodes CDR1 SQVTM and CDR2 ANQGSEA. CDR3 DNA sequence: TGCAGCGTTGAAGATCGGATAGCAGCCAAAAACATTCAGTACTTC. It is translated as CSVEDRIAAKNIQYF. The variable domain in full, with the rest retrieved from reference TRBV29-1 and TRBJ2-4, is SAVISQKPSRDICQRGTSLTIQCQVDSQVTMMFWYRQQPGQSLTLIATANQGSEATYESGFVIDKFPISRPNLTFSTLTVSNMSPEDSSIYLCSVEDRIAAKNIQYFGAGTRLSVL.

At least ten counts were recorded for this clonotype. The chain carries TRBV7-9 and TRBJ1-1; D ambiguous. The V end was cut by 5 bases, the J end by 10 bases, with 14 bases between. The CDR3 runs 12 residues. Germline CDR1 and CDR2: SEHNR and FQNEAQ (reference sequence). The CDR3 spells CASSPTGLLAFF. The CDR3 DNA reads TGTGCCAGCAGCCCGACCGGGCTTTTAGCTTTCTTT.

This clonotype occurred many times. J is TRBJ2-3 and V is TRBV29-1; D remains ambiguous. Per germline, CDR1 SQVTM and CDR2 ANQGSEA. The CDR3 sequence is 11 residues long. Between the trimmed V and J ends, which lost 6 bases and 8 bases, there was a span of 12 bases. CDR3: CSVVEVGTQYF. In nucleotides, the CDR3 is TGCAGCGTCGTCGAGGTTGGTACGCAGTATTTT.

This clonotype was picked up a small number of times. The rearrangement uses TRBV5-8 and TRBJ1-5; TRBD1 is a possible D gene (6 bases). CDR1 and CDR2 from the germline V gene are SGHTS and YDEGEE. The CDR3 has 16 amino acids. V was trimmed by 2 bases and J by 3 bases, leaving 15 bases between them. This CDR3 reads CASSLRPRTVNQPQHF. The CDR3 nucleotides read TGTGCCAGCAGCTTAAGGCCCCGGACAGTCAATCAGCCCCAGCATTTT. The variable domain in full, with the rest retrieved from reference TRBV5-8 and TRBJ1-5, is EAGVTQSPTHLIKTRGQQATLRCSPISGHTSVYWYQQALGLGLQFLLWYDEGEERNRGNFPPRFSGRQFPNYSSELNVNALELEDSALYLCASSLRPRTVNQPQHFGDGTRLSIL.

This clonotype was picked up many times. V is TRBV12-3 or TRBV12-4 and J is TRBJ1-3; D is possibly TRBD1 (5 bases). Trimming removed 10 bases at V and 7 bases at J, with 23 bases between. This CDR3 region has 15 residues. CDR3 in amino acids: CANQFRDARQNTIYF. CDR3 DNA sequence: TGTGCCAACCAATTCCGGGACGCGCGCCAGAACACCATATATTTT.

The sample holds many counts of this clonotype. The rearrangement links TRBV20-1 to TRBJ1-2; D is undetermined. V was clipped by 3 bases and J by 6 bases, with 2 bases between them. Germline V gene lookup returns CDR1 DFQATT and CDR2 SNEGSKA (reference sequence). There are 9 residues in the CDR3. CDR3 nucleotides: TGCAGTGCTAGGAATGGCTACACCTTC. Translated, it gives CSARNGYTF.

This clonotype has at least ten counts. The chain has TRBV29-1 and TRBJ2-3, with D hard to call. Between the trimmed V and J ends, which lost 0 bases and 2 bases, there was a span of 15 bases. Germline assignment: CDR1 SQVTM and CDR2 ANQGSEA. The CDR3 runs to 16 residues. In nucleotides, the CDR3 is TGCAGCGTTGAAGAAAGAAAGAAAGTCCCCACAGATACGCAGTATTTT. It encodes CSVEERKKVPTDTQYF.

This clonotype turned up a few times. The chain couples TRBV12-3 or TRBV12-4 to TRBJ1-5; no reliable D call. V was clipped by 3 bases and J by 3 bases, with 9 bases between them. This CDR3 contains 14 residues. CDR3 sequence reads: CASSLATDNQPQHF. CDR3 DNA sequence: TGTGCCAGCAGTTTGGCTACAGACAATCAGCCCCAGCATTTT.

The J gene is TRBJ1-1, the V gene TRBV27, with D perhaps matching TRBD1 (5 bases). The CDR3 sequence is 15 residues long. Per germline, CDR1 MNHEY and CDR2 SMNVEV (reference sequence). V dropped 5 bases and J dropped 1 base, with 14 bases sitting between them. The CDR3 bases are TGTGCCAGCAGTCCCCCCCGGACACCGAACACTGAAGCTTTCTTT. It specifies CASSPPRTPNTEAFF.

There are many counts of this clonotype. The rearrangement links TRBV20-1 to TRBJ1-5; 7 nucleotides agree with TRBD1. Germline values: CDR1 DFQATT, CDR2 SNEGSKA (reference sequence). The junction had 18 bases not matched to a gene; V was cut back by 2 bases and J by 5 bases. The CDR3 contains 18 residues. CDR3 nucleotide sequence: TGCAGTGCTAGACCCGGGACAGCAACCTCTTCCTTTTATCAGCCCCAGCATTTT. Its protein product is CSARPGTATSSFYQPQHF.

As regards this clonotype: Likely a read error: the CDR3 ends without its conserved phenylalanine or tryptophan. V and J are TRBV5-1 and TRBJ1-1; D unresolved. CDR1 and CDR2 from the germline V gene are SGHRS and YFSETQ. CDR3 length: 15 amino acids. With 0 bases removed from V and 1 base from J, the gap between germline ends came to 10 bases. The DNA for the CDR3 is TGCGCCAGCAGCTTGGTGTCAAGGAAGAACACTGAAGCTTTCCTT. Protein product: CASSLVSRKNTEAFL.